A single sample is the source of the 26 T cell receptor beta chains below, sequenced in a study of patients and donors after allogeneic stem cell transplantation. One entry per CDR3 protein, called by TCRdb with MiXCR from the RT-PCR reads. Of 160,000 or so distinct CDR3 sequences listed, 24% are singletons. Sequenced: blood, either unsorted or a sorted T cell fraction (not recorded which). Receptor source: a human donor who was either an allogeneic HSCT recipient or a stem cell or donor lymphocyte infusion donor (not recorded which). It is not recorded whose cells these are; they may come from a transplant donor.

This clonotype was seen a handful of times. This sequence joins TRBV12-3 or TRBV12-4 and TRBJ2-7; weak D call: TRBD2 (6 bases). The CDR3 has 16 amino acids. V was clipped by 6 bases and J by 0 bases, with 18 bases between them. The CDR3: CASSRFSGLSSYEQYF. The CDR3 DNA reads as TGTGCCAGCAGCCGATTCAGCGGGCTTAGCTCCTACGAGCAGTACTTC.

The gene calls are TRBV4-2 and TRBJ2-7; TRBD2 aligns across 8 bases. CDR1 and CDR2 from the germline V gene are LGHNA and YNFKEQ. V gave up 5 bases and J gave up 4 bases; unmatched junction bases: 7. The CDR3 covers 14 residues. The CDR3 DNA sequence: TGTGCCAGCAGCAGCCCGGGGGGGGCGTACGAGCAGTACTTC. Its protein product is CASSSPGGAYEQYF.

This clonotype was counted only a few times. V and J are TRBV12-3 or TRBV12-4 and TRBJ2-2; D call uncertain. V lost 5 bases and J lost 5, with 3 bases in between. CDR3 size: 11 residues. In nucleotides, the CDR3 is TGTGCCAGCAGTGCGACCGGGGAGCTGTTTTTT. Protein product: CASSATGELFF.

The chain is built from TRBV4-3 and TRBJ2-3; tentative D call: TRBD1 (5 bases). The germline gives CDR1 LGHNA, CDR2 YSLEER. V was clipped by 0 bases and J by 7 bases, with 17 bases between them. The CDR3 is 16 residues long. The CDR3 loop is CASSQEMDKPINTQYF. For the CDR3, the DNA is TGCGCCAGCAGCCAAGAGATGGACAAGCCGATTAATACGCAGTATTTT.

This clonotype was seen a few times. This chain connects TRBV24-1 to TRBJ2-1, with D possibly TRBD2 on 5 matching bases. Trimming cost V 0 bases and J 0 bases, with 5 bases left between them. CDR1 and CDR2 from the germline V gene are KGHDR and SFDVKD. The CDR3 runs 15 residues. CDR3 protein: CATSDLGSSYNEQFF. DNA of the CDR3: TGTGCCACCAGTGATTTGGGGAGCTCCTACAATGAGCAGTTCTTC.

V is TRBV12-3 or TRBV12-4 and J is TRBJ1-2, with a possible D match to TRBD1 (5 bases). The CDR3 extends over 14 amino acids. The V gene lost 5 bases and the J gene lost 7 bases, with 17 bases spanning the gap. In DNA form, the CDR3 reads TGTGCCAGCAGTCCGGGACGGACAACCGGTGGCTACACCTTC. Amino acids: CASSPGRTTGGYTF.

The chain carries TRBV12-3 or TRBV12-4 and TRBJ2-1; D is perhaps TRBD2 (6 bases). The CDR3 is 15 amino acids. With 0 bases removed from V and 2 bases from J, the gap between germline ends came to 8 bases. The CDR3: CASSLAASAYNEQFF. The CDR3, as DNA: TGTGCCAGCAGTTTAGCGGCTAGCGCCTACAATGAGCAGTTCTTC.

The CDR3 DNA sequence: TGTGCCATCAGTGAGGGGGATGGAAGGTCCTATAATTCACCCCTCCACTTT. Translation: CAISEGDGRSYNSPLHF. The chain links TRBV10-3 to TRBJ1-6; no clear D gene. Per germline, CDR1 ENHRY and CDR2 SYGVKD. V dropped 2 bases and J dropped 1 base, with 12 bases sitting between them. CDR3 size: 17 residues.

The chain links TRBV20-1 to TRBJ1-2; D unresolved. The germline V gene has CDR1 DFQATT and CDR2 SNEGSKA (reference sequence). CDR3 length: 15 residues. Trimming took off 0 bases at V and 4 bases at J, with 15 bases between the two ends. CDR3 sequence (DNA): TGCAGTGCTAGAGACTGGGTGGGTTACGCCTATGGCTACACCTTC. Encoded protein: CSARDWVGYAYGYTF.

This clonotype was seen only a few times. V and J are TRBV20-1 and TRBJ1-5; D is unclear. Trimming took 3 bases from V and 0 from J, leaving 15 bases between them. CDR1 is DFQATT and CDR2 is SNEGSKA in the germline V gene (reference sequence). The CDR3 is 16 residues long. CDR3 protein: CSASLAGLDSNQPQHF. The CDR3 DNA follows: TGCAGTGCTAGCCTGGCAGGCCTCGATAGCAATCAGCCCCAGCATTTT.

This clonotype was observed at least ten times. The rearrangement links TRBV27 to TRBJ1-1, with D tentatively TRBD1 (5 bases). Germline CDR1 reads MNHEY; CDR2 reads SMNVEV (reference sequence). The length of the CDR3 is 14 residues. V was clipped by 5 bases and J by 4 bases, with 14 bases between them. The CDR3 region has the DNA TGTGCCAGCAGTAGGTCCCTTAGGGGCACTGAAGCTTTCTTT. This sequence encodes CASSRSLRGTEAFF.

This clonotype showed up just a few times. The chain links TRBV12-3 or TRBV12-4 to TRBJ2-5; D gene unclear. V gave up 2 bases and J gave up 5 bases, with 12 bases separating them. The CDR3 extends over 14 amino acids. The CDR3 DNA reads TGTGCCAGCAGTTTATCGATGGGATCGGAGACCCAGTACTTC. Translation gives CASSLSMGSETQYF.

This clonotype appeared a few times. CDR3 loop: CATSRDRGGHTDTQYF. CDR3 nucleotides: TGTGCCACCAGCAGAGACAGGGGCGGGCACACAGATACGCAGTATTTT. V and J are TRBV15 and TRBJ2-3, with D perhaps TRBD1 (6 bases). Germline loops: CDR1 LNHNV, CDR2 YYDKDF (reference sequence). Trimming left V 0 bases short and J 2 bases short, with 12 bases between. The CDR3 sequence is 16 residues long.

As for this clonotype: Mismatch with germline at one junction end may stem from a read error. The CDR3 DNA reads TGCACCATTTTAACCGGACAGGAGGATCAGAACACTGAAGCTTTCTTT. It yields the protein CTILTGQEDQNTEAFF. The genes are TRBV24-1 and TRBJ1-1, with TRBD1 matching 7 bases. Per germline, CDR1 KGHDR and CDR2 SFDVKD. The CDR3 has 16 residues.

As DNA, the CDR3 is TGTGCCAGCAGCTTGACAGAATACACTGAAGCTTTCTTT. Residues: CASSLTEYTEAFF. The genes are TRBV5-5 and TRBJ1-1, with unresolved D. The CDR3 length is 13 residues. Germline CDR1 reads SGHKS; CDR2 reads YYEKEE (reference sequence). V was cut by 1 base and J by 3 bases, with 7 bases left in between.

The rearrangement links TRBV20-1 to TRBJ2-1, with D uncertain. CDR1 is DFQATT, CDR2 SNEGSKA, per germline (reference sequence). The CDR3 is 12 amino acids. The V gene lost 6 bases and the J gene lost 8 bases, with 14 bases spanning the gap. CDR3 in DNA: TGCAGTGCACTCGACACGGTCGATGAGCAGTTCTTC. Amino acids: CSALDTVDEQFF.

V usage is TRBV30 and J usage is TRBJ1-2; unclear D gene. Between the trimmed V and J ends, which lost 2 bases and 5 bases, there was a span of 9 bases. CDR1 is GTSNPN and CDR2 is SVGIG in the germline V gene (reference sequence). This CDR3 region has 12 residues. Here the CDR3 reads CAWSLGTYGYTF. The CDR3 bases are TGTGCCTGGAGTCTGGGCACATATGGCTACACCTTC.

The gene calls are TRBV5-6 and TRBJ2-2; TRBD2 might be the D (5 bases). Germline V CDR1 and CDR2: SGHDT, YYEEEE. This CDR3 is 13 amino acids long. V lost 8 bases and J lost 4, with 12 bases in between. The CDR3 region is CASGREGTGELFF. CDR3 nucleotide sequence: TGTGCCAGTGGGCGAGAGGGCACCGGGGAGCTGTTTTTT.

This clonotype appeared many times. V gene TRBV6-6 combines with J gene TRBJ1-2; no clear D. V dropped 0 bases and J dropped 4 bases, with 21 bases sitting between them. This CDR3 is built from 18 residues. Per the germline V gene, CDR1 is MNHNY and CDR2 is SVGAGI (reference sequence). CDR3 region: CASSYSKYRHPGSYGYTF. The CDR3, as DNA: TGTGCCAGCAGTTACTCGAAATACCGTCATCCGGGTAGCTATGGCTACACCTTC.

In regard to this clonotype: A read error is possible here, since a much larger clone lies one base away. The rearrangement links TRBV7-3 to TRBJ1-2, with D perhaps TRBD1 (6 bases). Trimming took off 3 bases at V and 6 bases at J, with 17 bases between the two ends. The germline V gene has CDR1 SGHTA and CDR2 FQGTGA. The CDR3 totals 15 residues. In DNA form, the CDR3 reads TGTGCCAGCAGCTTGGAAGGGACAAACAACAATGGCTACACCTTC. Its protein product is CASSLEGTNNNGYTF.

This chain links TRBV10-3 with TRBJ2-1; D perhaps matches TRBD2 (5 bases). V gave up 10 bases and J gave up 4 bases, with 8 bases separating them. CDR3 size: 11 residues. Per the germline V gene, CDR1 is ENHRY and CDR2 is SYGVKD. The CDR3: CANLAYNEQFF. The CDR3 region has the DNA TGTGCCAACCTAGCATACAATGAGCAGTTCTTC.

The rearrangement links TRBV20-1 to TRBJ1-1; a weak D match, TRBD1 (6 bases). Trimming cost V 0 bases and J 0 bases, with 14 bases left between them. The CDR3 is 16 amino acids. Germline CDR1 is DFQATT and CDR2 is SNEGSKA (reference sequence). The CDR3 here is CSARDLPGQMNTEAFF. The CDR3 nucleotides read TGCAGTGCTAGAGACCTACCCGGACAGATGAACACTGAAGCTTTCTTT.

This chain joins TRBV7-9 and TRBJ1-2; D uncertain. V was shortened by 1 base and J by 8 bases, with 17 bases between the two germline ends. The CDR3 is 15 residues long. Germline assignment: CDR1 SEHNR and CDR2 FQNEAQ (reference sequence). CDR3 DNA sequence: TGTGCCAGCAGCTTAGATGTCCTCCTCCCGAGCGGCTACACCTTC. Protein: CASSLDVLLPSGYTF.

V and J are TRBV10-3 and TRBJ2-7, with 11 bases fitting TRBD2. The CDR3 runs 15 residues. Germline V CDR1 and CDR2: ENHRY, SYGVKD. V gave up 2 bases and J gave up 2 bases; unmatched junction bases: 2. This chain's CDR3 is CAISEVAGGPYEQYF. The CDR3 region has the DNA TGTGCCATCAGTGAGGTAGCGGGAGGGCCCTACGAGCAGTACTTC.

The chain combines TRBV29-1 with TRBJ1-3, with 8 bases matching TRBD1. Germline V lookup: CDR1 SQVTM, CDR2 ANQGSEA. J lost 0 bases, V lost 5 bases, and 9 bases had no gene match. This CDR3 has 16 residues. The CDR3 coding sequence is TGCAGCGTTCGTGGGGGACAGGACCGCTCTGGAAACACCATATATTTT. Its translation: CSVRGGQDRSGNTIYF. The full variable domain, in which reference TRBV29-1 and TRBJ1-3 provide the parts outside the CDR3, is SAVISQKPSRDICQRGTSLTIQCQVDSQVTMMFWYRQQPGQSLTLIATANQGSEATYESGFVIDKFPISRPNLTFSTLTVSNMSPEDSSIYLCSVRGGQDRSGNTIYFGEGSWLTVV.

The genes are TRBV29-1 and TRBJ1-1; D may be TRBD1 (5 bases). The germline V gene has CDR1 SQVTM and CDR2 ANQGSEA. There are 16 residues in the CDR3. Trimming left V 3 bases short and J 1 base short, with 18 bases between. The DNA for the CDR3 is TGCAGCGTTGATGCGGGTTCGGGGGTTGGGAACACTGAAGCTTTCTTT. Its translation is CSVDAGSGVGNTEAFF.